Below, 6 T cell receptor beta chains from the same sample are listed, as sequenced in a study of glioma-infiltrating T cells. TCR alpha and beta CDR3 regions were amplified from RNA using iRepertoire nested multiplex PCR. Each CDR3 protein is one row after TCRdb ran MiXCR on the multiplex PCR reads. The sample includes 90,000 to 100,000 distinct CDR3 sequences, around 42% of them seen just once. Sequenced: glioma tissue, nonneoplastic brain tissue, or PBMCs (not recorded which). Receptor source: a human donor with low-grade glioma or glioblastoma, undergoing nonglioma brain surgery, or in good health (not recorded which).

The sample holds many counts of this clonotype. V and J are TRBV6-2 or TRBV6-3 and TRBJ2-1; 9 bases match TRBD2. Germline V gene data show CDR1 as MNHEY and CDR2 as SVGEGT. CDR3 size: 17 residues. Trimming cost V 6 bases and J 5 bases; bases outside gene matches: 14. CDR3 residues: CASSLRSSGILDNEQFF. The CDR3 region has the DNA TGTGCCAGCAGCCTCAGGTCTAGCGGGATTCTTGACAATGAGCAGTTCTTC.

With regard to this clonotype: This may stem from a read error, because a much larger clone lies one nucleotide away. The CDR3 loop is CASSPLDRSSNTQYF. The CDR3, as DNA: TGTGCCAGCTCACCACTTGACAGGAGTTCAAATACGCAGTATTTT. The J gene is TRBJ2-3, the V gene TRBV18; maybe TRBD1 (6 bases). This CDR3 is built from 15 residues. Trimming shortened V by 1 base and J by 7 bases, and 15 bases separated the two germline ends. Germline V lookup: CDR1 KGHSH, CDR2 LQKENI.

V usage is TRBV18 and J usage is TRBJ2-1; maybe TRBD2 (5 bases). The CDR3 consists of 16 residues. The germline CDR1 and CDR2 sequences are KGHSH and LQKENI. Trimming took off 3 bases at V and 10 bases at J, with 22 bases between the two ends. Written as DNA, the CDR3 is TGTGCCAGCTCACCGAACGCTCCGGGCACGACTACGGAGCAGTTCTTC. Protein: CASSPNAPGTTTEQFF.

The table lists this clonotype with many counts. This chain links TRBV29-1 with TRBJ1-1, with TRBD1 identical over 7 bases. Germline assignment: CDR1 SQVTM and CDR2 ANQGSEA. The CDR3 spans 13 residues. Losses at the gene ends were 5 bases for V and 5 bases for J; bases not matched to a gene: 8. The CDR3 loop reads CSVKAGGRTEAFF. The CDR3 DNA is TGCAGCGTTAAGGCAGGGGGAAGGACTGAAGCTTTCTTT.

The chain recombines TRBV5-5 with TRBJ2-5; D might be TRBD1 (6 bases). The CDR3 totals 14 residues. Trimming took 5 bases from V and 2 from J, leaving 13 bases between them. CDR1 and CDR2 (germline): SGHKS, YYEKEE (reference sequence). The CDR3 loop reads CASRRTGNQETQYF. CDR3 nucleotides: TGTGCCAGCAGACGTACAGGGAATCAAGAGACCCAGTACTTC.

This clonotype was counted at least ten times. V usage is TRBV19 and J usage is TRBJ1-1; D gene unclear. Per the germline V gene, CDR1 is LNHDA and CDR2 is SQIVND (reference sequence). This CDR3 region has 13 residues. The germline V and J ends were trimmed by 6 bases and 10 bases, with 18 bases remaining between them. CDR3 loop: CASSLLLNNGAFF. The DNA for the CDR3 is TGTGCCAGTAGCCTATTGCTGAATAACGGAGCTTTCTTT. Variable domain in full (rest from reference TRBV19 and TRBJ1-1): DGGITQSPKYLFRKEGQNVTLSCEQNLNHDAMYWYRQDPGQGLRLIYYSQIVNDFQKGDIAEGYSVSREKKESFPLTVTSAQKNPTAFYLCASSLLLNNGAFFGQGTRLTVV.